One sample yielded the 10 T cell receptor beta chains listed below, sequenced in a study of T-cell memory formation after mild COVID-19. TCRdb reprocessed the 5' RACE reads via MiXCR and lists one record per CDR3 protein. Here the sample spans fewer than 250,000 distinct CDR3 sequences, over 9.5% being singletons. The sample comprised PBMCs or a T cell subset sorted from them (not recorded which). These receptors were obtained from a man aged 18 to 30 who had mild COVID-19 (a few samples of this study predate the infection). Cell type and time point are not known.

In its sample, this clonotype was seen many times. The chain carries TRBV7-9 and TRBJ2-2; D gene ambiguous. CDR3 length equals 14 residues. Per the germline V gene, CDR1 is SEHNR and CDR2 is FQNEAQ (reference sequence). V was trimmed by 1 base and J by 1 base, leaving 4 bases between them. The CDR3 is CASSLVQNTGELFF. CDR3 sequence (DNA): TGTGCCAGCAGCTTAGTCCAGAACACCGGGGAGCTGTTTTTT. The whole variable domain, remainder taken from reference TRBV7-9 and TRBJ2-2, is DTGVSQNPRHKITKRGQNVTFRCDPISEHNRLYWYRQTLGQGPEFLTYFQNEAQLEKSRLLSDRFSAERPKGSFSTLEIQRTEQGDSAMYLCASSLVQNTGELFFGEGSRLTVL.

This clonotype was seen a few times. Here the CDR3 reads CASKPQGRLIQPQHF. DNA for the CDR3: TGTGCCAGCAAGCCCCAGGGGCGCCTCATTCAGCCCCAGCATTTT. The gene calls are TRBV6-5 and TRBJ1-5, with a weak D call TRBD1 (6 bases). Germline CDR1 and CDR2: MNHEY and SVGAGI. V gave up 7 bases and J gave up 6 bases, with 19 bases separating them. CDR3 size: 15 residues.

The rearrangement links TRBV7-6 to TRBJ2-3, with D maybe TRBD2 (5 bases). This CDR3 comprises 15 residues. Germline values: CDR1 SGHVS, CDR2 FNYEAQ. Trimming took 1 base from V and 5 from J, leaving 13 bases between them. CDR3 coding DNA: TGTGCCAGCAGCTTAGTCGATAGGGCGGGAGATACGCAGTATTTT. The encoded protein is CASSLVDRAGDTQYF.

The chain employs TRBV7-8 and TRBJ2-3, with 9 bases matching TRBD2. Per the germline V gene, CDR1 is SGHVS and CDR2 is FQNEAQ. The CDR3 runs 18 residues. V shed 2 bases and J 3 bases; nucleotides not matched to a gene: 12. The CDR3: CASSLFSAGGRGTDTQYF. CDR3 nucleotide sequence: TGTGCCAGCAGCTTATTCTCGGCGGGGGGGCGAGGGACAGATACGCAGTATTTT.

The sample holds many counts of this clonotype. The chain's CDR3 is CASSLGLAQETQYF. The CDR3 region has the DNA TGTGCCAGCAGCTTGGGACTAGCGCAAGAGACCCAGTACTTC. This chain connects TRBV5-4 to TRBJ2-5; 8 nucleotides line up with TRBD2. Germline V gives CDR1 SGHNT, CDR2 YYREEE (reference sequence). V trimming: 0 bases; J trimming: 2 bases; junction bases outside the gene matches: 0. The CDR3 consists of 14 residues.

The rearrangement uses TRBV18 and TRBJ1-1, with D hard to call. This CDR3 region has 16 residues. The germline V and J ends were trimmed by 6 bases and 2 bases, with 19 bases remaining between them. Germline CDR1 and CDR2: KGHSH and LQKENI. In DNA form, the CDR3 reads TGTGCCAGCTCTAGGCTCTTAGACCCTGAAAACACTGAAGCTTTCTTT. Encoded protein: CASSRLLDPENTEAFF.

The rearrangement links TRBV3-1 to TRBJ1-1; 8 nucleotides line up with TRBD1. This CDR3 region has 13 residues. The ends lost 6 bases at V and 6 bases at J; junction bases unmatched: 6. Germline CDR1 reads LGHDT; CDR2 reads YNNKEL (reference sequence). In DNA form, the CDR3 reads TGTGCCAGCAGACCGGACAGGGTCGCTGAAGCTTTCTTT. Its protein product is CASRPDRVAEAFF.

This clonotype appeared a few times. The genes are TRBV12-3 or TRBV12-4 and TRBJ1-1; TRBD1 is a possible D gene (5 bases). The CDR3 totals 14 residues. The germline V and J ends were trimmed by 7 bases and 0 bases, with 12 bases remaining between them. The CDR3 nucleotides are TGTGCCAGCAACCACAGGCGTTTGAACACTGAAGCTTTCTTT. Translated, it gives CASNHRRLNTEAFF.

The chain joins TRBV6-2 or TRBV6-3 to TRBJ2-6; no clear D gene. V was trimmed by 2 bases and J by 0 bases, leaving 8 bases between them. Looked up from germline, CDR1 is MNHEY and CDR2 is SVGEGT. The CDR3 has 16 residues. The CDR3 coding sequence is TGTGCCAGCAGTTACGGGCTGGGCTCTGGGGCCAACGTCCTGACTTTC. Its translation: CASSYGLGSGANVLTF.

In DNA, the CDR3 is TGTGCCAGCAGGTCCTATTTAGACAGAGGACTAGCGGGGGCAGATACGCAGTATTTT. Translating gives CASRSYLDRGLAGADTQYF. The chain recombines TRBV28 with TRBJ2-3; 13 bases match TRBD2. The germline V gene encodes CDR1 MDHEN and CDR2 SYDVKM. CDR3 length: 19 amino acids. With 6 bases clipped from V and 4 bases from J, the junction kept 16 bases outside the gene matches. The variable domain in full, with the rest retrieved from reference TRBV28 and TRBJ2-3, is DVKVTQSSRYLVKRTGEKVFLECVQDMDHENMFWYRQDPGLGLRLIYFSYDVKMKEKGDIPEGYSVSREKKERFSLILESASTNQTSMYLCASRSYLDRGLAGADTQYFGPGTRLTVL.